These 24 T cell receptor beta chains came from one sample sequenced in a study of CD8 T cells in ankylosing spondylitis. One entry per CDR3 protein results from TCRdb running MiXCR on the 5' RACE reads. Of 350,000 or so distinct CDR3 sequences in the sample, under 14% were seen once. Specimen: blood, either unsorted or a sorted T cell fraction (not recorded which). These receptors came from a female donor with ankylosing spondylitis or in good health (not recorded which).

DNA of the CDR3: TGTGCCACCAGCAATAGGGACAGCCGGAATGAAAAACTGTTTTTT. This translates into CATSNRDSRNEKLFF. V is TRBV15 and J is TRBJ1-4; TRBD1 matches at 7 bases. J gave up 5 bases and V 4 bases, and 7 bases lay outside the gene matches. Per the germline V gene, CDR1 is LNHNV and CDR2 is YYDKDF (reference sequence). The CDR3 runs 15 residues.

The chain is built from TRBV20-1 and TRBJ2-5, with 10 bases identical to TRBD2. V shed 3 bases and J 2 bases; nucleotides not matched to a gene: 6. CDR1 is DFQATT and CDR2 is SNEGSKA in the germline V gene (reference sequence). The CDR3 spans 15 residues. The CDR3 protein is CSARISGRIQETQYF. DNA of the CDR3: TGCAGTGCTAGGATTAGCGGGAGGATACAAGAGACCCAGTACTTC.

This clonotype was detected a few times. The rearrangement joins TRBV5-1 to TRBJ1-5; unclear D gene. The V and J ends lost 0 bases and 11 bases respectively, with 9 bases between them. This CDR3 is built from 12 residues. Germline V lookup: CDR1 SGHRS, CDR2 YFSETQ. CDR3 coding DNA: TGCGCCAGCAGCTTGGAAGGTCGGACCCAGCATTTT. Residues: CASSLEGRTQHF.

This clonotype was detected ten times or more. The chain is built from TRBV7-2 and TRBJ2-7, with D unresolved. The length of the CDR3 is 12 residues. V was trimmed by 4 bases and J by 7 bases, leaving 11 bases between them. Germline CDR1 SGHTA, CDR2 FQGNSA. For the CDR3, the DNA is TGTGCCAGCAGCTCAAACCAATTGGAGCAGTACTTC. It codes for CASSSNQLEQYF. The variable domain in full, with the rest retrieved from reference TRBV7-2 and TRBJ2-7, is GAGVSQSPSNKVTEKGKDVELRCDPISGHTALYWYRQSLGQGLEFLIYFQGNSAPDKSGLPSDRFSAERTGGSVSTLTIQRTQQEDSAVYLCASSSNQLEQYFGPGTRLTVT.

This sequence joins TRBV5-4 and TRBJ2-7, with 9 bases aligning to TRBD2. J lost 5 bases, V lost 4 bases, and 4 bases had no gene match. Germline V gives CDR1 SGHNT, CDR2 YYREEE (reference sequence). The CDR3 consists of 13 residues. In nucleotides, the CDR3 is TGTGCCAGCAGCCGGGGACTAGCTAACGAGCAGTACTTC. This gives the protein CASSRGLANEQYF. The variable domain in full, completed from reference TRBV5-4 and TRBJ2-7, reads ETGVTQSPTHLIKTRGQQVTLRCSSQSGHNTVSWYQQALGQGPQFIFQYYREEENGRGNFPPRFSGLQFPNYSSELNVNALELDDSALYLCASSRGLANEQYFGPGTRLTVT.

This clonotype occurred many times. V and J are TRBV12-3 or TRBV12-4 and TRBJ1-2; possible D gene TRBD1, 6 bases. The CDR3 has 13 amino acids. Deletions cut 7 bases from V and 2 bases from J, with 11 bases between. Written as DNA, the CDR3 is TGTGCCAGCACCAAAACAGGGAACTATGGCTACACCTTC. Protein sequence: CASTKTGNYGYTF.

The sample holds many counts of this clonotype. The chain carries TRBV29-1 and TRBJ1-1; D possibly corresponds to TRBD1 (6 bases). The CDR3 is 12 residues long. V lost 7 bases to trimming and J lost 1 base, with 10 bases between them. CDR1 is SQVTM and CDR2 is ANQGSEA in the germline V gene. Written as DNA, the CDR3 is TGCAGCGGGGGGGCCCGGAACACTGAAGCTTTCTTT. Translated, it gives CSGGARNTEAFF. The full variable domain, completed using reference TRBV29-1 and TRBJ1-1, is SAVISQKPSRDICQRGTSLTIQCQVDSQVTMMFWYRQQPGQSLTLIATANQGSEATYESGFVIDKFPISRPNLTFSTLTVSNMSPEDSSIYLCSGGARNTEAFFGQGTRLTVV.

On this clonotype: This sequence may be a read error, since a much larger clone differs from it by one base. The chain combines TRBV20-1 with TRBJ2-2, with 8 bases matching TRBD2. This CDR3 is 12 amino acids long. Germline V lookup: CDR1 DFQATT, CDR2 SNEGSKA (reference sequence). V trimming: 4 bases; J trimming: 13 bases; junction bases outside the gene matches: 8. The CDR3 here is CSAKREFMVLFF. CDR3 coding DNA: TGCAGTGCTAAGCGGGAGTTTATGGTGCTGTTTTTT.

This clonotype appeared many times. The chain is built from TRBV6-2 or TRBV6-3 and TRBJ2-7; D call uncertain. The CDR3 is made up of 13 amino acids. The germline V gene has CDR1 MNHEY and CDR2 SVGEGT. Between the trimmed V and J ends, which lost 2 bases and 4 bases, there was a span of 9 bases. The CDR3 here is CASSYDGDYEQYF. In nucleotides, the CDR3 is TGTGCCAGCAGTTACGACGGAGATTACGAGCAGTACTTC.

This clonotype showed up many times. The DNA of the CDR3 is TGCGCCAGCGGGGACCAGAGGAACACCGGGGAGCTGTTTTTT. Translating it yields CASGDQRNTGELFF. The rearrangement joins TRBV5-1 to TRBJ2-2, with D possibly being TRBD1 or TRBD2 (5 bases each). The CDR3 spans 14 residues. Germline V gives CDR1 SGHRS, CDR2 YFSETQ. Trimming removed 7 bases from V and 1 base from J, with 11 bases in between.

The chain uses TRBV5-1 and TRBJ1-4; D may be TRBD1 (6 bases). Trimming removed 0 bases from V and 7 bases from J, with 10 bases in between. The CDR3 sequence is 14 residues long. The germline V gene has CDR1 SGHRS and CDR2 YFSETQ. The DNA for the CDR3 is TGCGCCAGCAGCTTGGGGGGGCAGGGTGAAAAACTGTTTTTT. Its translation is CASSLGGQGEKLFF.

This chain connects TRBV11-3 to TRBJ2-1; 8 positions match TRBD1. This CDR3 has 15 residues. The germline CDR1 and CDR2 sequences are SGHNT and YENEEA. The J segment lost 7 bases and the V segment lost 5 bases, leaving 10 bases of the junction unmatched. CDR3 in DNA: TGTGCCAGCAGCAACCCAGGGGGCGCGAGTAATGAGCAGTTCTTC. This translates into CASSNPGGASNEQFF.

This clonotype showed up many times. The gene calls are TRBV20-1 and TRBJ1-1; TRBD1 matches at 7 bases. V was clipped by 0 bases and J by 1 base; unmatched bases: 8. The germline V gene has CDR1 DFQATT and CDR2 SNEGSKA (reference sequence). This CDR3 is built from 16 residues. CDR3 sequence (DNA): TGCAGTGCTAGAGACCTCGACAGGGCACAGAACACTGAAGCTTTCTTT. Translation gives CSARDLDRAQNTEAFF.

This clonotype came up a few times. V gene TRBV5-5 combines with J gene TRBJ2-1, with 11 nucleotides matching TRBD2. Germline V gives CDR1 SGHKS, CDR2 YYEKEE (reference sequence). The V gene end was trimmed by 4 bases and the J gene end by 0 bases; junction bases not matched to a gene: 3. The CDR3 loop spans 16 amino acids. CDR3 region: CASSISGGASYNEQFF. In DNA, the CDR3 is TGTGCCAGCAGCATTAGCGGGGGGGCCTCCTACAATGAGCAGTTCTTC.

This clonotype appeared many times. The rearrangement joins TRBV7-8 to TRBJ2-7; no firm D call. Trimming stripped 1 base from V and 3 bases from J, with 10 bases between. The CDR3 contains 14 residues. Germline CDR1 and CDR2: SGHVS and FQNEAQ. Written as DNA, the CDR3 is TGTGCCAGCAGCTTAGGACGAACTAACTACGAGCAGTACTTC. Translating gives CASSLGRTNYEQYF.

In regard to this clonotype: A read error may explain this, as a much larger clone is one base away. The chain carries TRBV5-1 and TRBJ2-1, with D unclear. The germline gives CDR1 SGHRS, CDR2 YFSETQ. This CDR3 has 14 residues. The CDR3: CASSHGRKGNEQLF. DNA for the CDR3: TGCGCCAGCAGCCATGGACGGAAAGGGAATGAGCAGCTCTTC. The whole variable domain, filled in from reference TRBV5-1 and TRBJ2-1, reads KAGVTQTPRYLIKTRGQQVTLSCSPISGHRSVSWYQQTPGQGLQFLFEYFSETQRNKGNFPGRFSGRQFSNSRSEMNVSTLELGDSALYLCASSHGRKGNEQLFGPGTRLTVL.

This clonotype was detected a few times. The chain carries TRBV5-1 and TRBJ2-1, with D hard to call. The V end was cut by 0 bases, the J end by 0 bases, with 10 bases between. Per the germline V gene, CDR1 is SGHRS and CDR2 is YFSETQ. The CDR3 sequence is 16 residues long. The CDR3 DNA sequence: TGCGCCAGCAGCTTGGAACGAATAACCTCCTACAATGAGCAGTTCTTC. Residues: CASSLERITSYNEQFF. Full variable domain (remainder filled in from reference TRBV5-1 and TRBJ2-1): KAGVTQTPRYLIKTRGQQVTLSCSPISGHRSVSWYQQTPGQGLQFLFEYFSETQRNKGNFPGRFSGRQFSNSRSEMNVSTLELGDSALYLCASSLERITSYNEQFFGPGTRLTVL.

The sample holds a few counts of this clonotype. The rearrangement joins TRBV27 to TRBJ2-1; 11 bases match TRBD2. With 5 bases clipped from V and 2 bases from J, the junction kept 8 bases outside the gene matches. CDR1 and CDR2 (germline): MNHEY, SMNVEV (reference sequence). CDR3 length: 17 amino acids. The CDR3 region is CASSPLAGGTTYNEQFF. CDR3 DNA sequence: TGTGCCAGCAGTCCTCTAGCGGGGGGCACTACCTACAATGAGCAGTTCTTC.

This clonotype turned up a few times. The V gene is TRBV18, the J gene TRBJ2-3, with D possibly TRBD2 on 6 matching bases. The germline CDR1 and CDR2 sequences are KGHSH and LQKENI. There are 17 residues in the CDR3. V lost 2 bases and J lost 3, with 18 bases in between. The CDR3 loop is CASSPTILGSVTDTQYF. The DNA of the CDR3 is TGTGCCAGCTCACCAACTATTCTCGGGAGTGTAACAGATACGCAGTATTTT. The whole variable domain, filled in from reference TRBV18 and TRBJ2-3, reads NAGVMQNPRHLVRRRGQEARLRCSPMKGHSHVYWYRQLPEEGLKFMVYLQKENIIDESGMPKERFSAEFPKEGPSILRIQQVVRGDSAAYFCASSPTILGSVTDTQYFGPGTRLTVL.

This clonotype was recorded many times. The chain links TRBV5-6 to TRBJ2-7; D gene uncertain. The CDR3 length is 12 residues. The ends were cut back, 2 bases at V and 6 bases at J, with 9 bases in the middle. The germline V gene encodes CDR1 SGHDT and CDR2 YYEEEE. Written as DNA, the CDR3 is TGTGCCAGCAGCTTCTATAGAAGCGAGCAGTACTTC. Protein: CASSFYRSEQYF.

This clonotype was found a few times. V usage is TRBV20-1 and J usage is TRBJ1-2, with no clear D. Germline assignment: CDR1 DFQATT and CDR2 SNEGSKA (reference sequence). Trimming shortened V by 1 base and J by 9 bases, and 15 bases separated the two germline ends. This CDR3 region has 13 residues. The CDR3 sequence: CSARVPGEDRYTF. The CDR3 DNA is TGCAGTGCTAGAGTCCCTGGGGAGGACCGCTACACCTTC.

This clonotype was observed at least ten times. This chain joins TRBV27 and TRBJ1-6, with D unresolved. The CDR3 is 15 amino acids. CDR1 is MNHEY, CDR2 SMNVEV, per germline (reference sequence). V was clipped by 2 bases and J by 7 bases, with 12 bases between them. This CDR3 is CASSLTSQLNSPLHF. CDR3 sequence (DNA): TGTGCCAGCAGTTTAACATCACAGCTAAATTCACCCCTCCACTTT.

This clonotype was counted a few times. The chain joins TRBV27 to TRBJ2-4; TRBD2 is a possible D gene (6 bases). This CDR3 spans 18 amino acids. Trimming removed 8 bases from V and 0 bases from J, with 23 bases in between. Germline V gene sequence: CDR1 MNHEY, CDR2 SMNVEV (reference sequence). CDR3 in DNA: TGTGCCAGCGGGGGGTTAGGGCTGGGGACCCCAGCCAAAAACATTCAGTACTTC. Encoded protein: CASGGLGLGTPAKNIQYF.

With respect to this clonotype: Since a much larger clone is just one base distant, this may be a read error. The chain recombines TRBV20-1 with TRBJ2-2, with 9 nucleotides matching TRBD1. Germline CDR1 is DFQATT and CDR2 is SNEGSKA (reference sequence). This CDR3 comprises 15 residues. The V gene end was trimmed by 6 bases and the J gene end by 5 bases; junction bases not matched to a gene: 10. CDR3: CSAPGTGYGTGELFF. The DNA for the CDR3 is TGCAGTGCGCCCGGGACAGGGTATGGGACCGGGGAGCTGTTTTTT.